This T cell receptor beta chain was identified during a study of T cells after yellow fever vaccination. Study information: Fractions low in cell number were prepared with SMART-Seq v4 Ultra Low Input.

Whole-study findings and limits: Subsequent booster samples again held most clones from primary vaccination (96% CD4, 85% to 90% CD8). Only a minor proportion of clonotypes was detected across both CD4 and CD8 compartments.

The germline V gene has CDR1 SGHVS and CDR2 FNYEAQ. Trimming took off 1 base at V and 5 bases at J, with 21 bases between the two ends. The CDR3 loop spans 18 amino acids. UMIs and a universal primer site were added when TCR cDNA was made by 5'RACE template switching. TCRdb called the 5' RACE reads again in MiXCR, with one record for every CDR3 protein. Of 300,000 or so distinct CDR3 sequences in the sample, roughly 6.8% were seen once. A remark on this clonotype: The antigen is unknown.

The chain links TRBV7-6 to TRBJ2-1, with D possibly being TRBD2 (5 bases). The source was PBMCs, collected roughly 47 days after the first yellow fever vaccination. The source of this sequence is a man aged 18-30 years who received the YFV17D yellow fever vaccine. DNA of the CDR3: TGTGCCAGCAGCTTAGACGTAGAGGGAGTCCCCCGGGACAATGAGCAGTTCTTC. Residues: CASSLDVEGVPRDNEQFF.